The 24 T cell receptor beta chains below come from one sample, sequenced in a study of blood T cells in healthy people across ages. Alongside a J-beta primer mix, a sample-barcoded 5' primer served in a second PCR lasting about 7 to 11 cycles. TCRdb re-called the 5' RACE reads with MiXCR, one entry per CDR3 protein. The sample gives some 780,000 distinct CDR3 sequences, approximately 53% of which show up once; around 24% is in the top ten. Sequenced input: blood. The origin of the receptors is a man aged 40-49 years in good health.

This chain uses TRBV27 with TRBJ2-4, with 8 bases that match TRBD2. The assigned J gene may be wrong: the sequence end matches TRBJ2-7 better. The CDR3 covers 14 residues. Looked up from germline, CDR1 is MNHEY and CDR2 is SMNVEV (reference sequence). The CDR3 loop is CASSAGTRRYEQYF. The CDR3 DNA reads TGTGCCAGCAGCGCCGGGACTAGAAGGTACGAGCAGTACTTC.

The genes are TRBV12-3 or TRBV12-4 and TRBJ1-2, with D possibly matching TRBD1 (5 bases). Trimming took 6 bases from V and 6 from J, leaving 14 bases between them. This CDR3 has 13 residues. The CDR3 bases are TGTGCCAGCAGAAATGCAGGGCGGGATGGCTACACCTTC. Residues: CASRNAGRDGYTF.

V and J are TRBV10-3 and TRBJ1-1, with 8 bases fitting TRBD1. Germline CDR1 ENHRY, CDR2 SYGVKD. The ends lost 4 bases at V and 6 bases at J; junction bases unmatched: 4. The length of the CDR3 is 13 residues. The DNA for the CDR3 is TGTGCCATCAGTGGCGGACAGGGCGCTGAAGCTTTCTTT. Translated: CAISGGQGAEAFF.

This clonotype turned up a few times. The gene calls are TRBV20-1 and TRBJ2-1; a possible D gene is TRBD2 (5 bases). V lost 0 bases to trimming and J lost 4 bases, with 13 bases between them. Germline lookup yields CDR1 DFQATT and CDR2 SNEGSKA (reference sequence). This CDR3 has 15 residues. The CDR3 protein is CSARESRRTYNEQFF. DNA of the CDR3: TGCAGTGCTAGAGAGTCGAGGCGGACTTACAATGAGCAGTTCTTC.

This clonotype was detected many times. CDR3 DNA: TGTGCCAGCAGTTACTCGGGGGACTACAATGAGCAGTTCTTC. Its protein is CASSYSGDYNEQFF. J is TRBJ2-1 and V is TRBV6-5; D is possibly TRBD1 or TRBD2 (5 bases each). The CDR3 is 14 amino acids. Germline V gene lookup returns CDR1 MNHEY and CDR2 SVGAGI. Trimming cost V 0 bases and J 3 bases, with 6 bases left between them.

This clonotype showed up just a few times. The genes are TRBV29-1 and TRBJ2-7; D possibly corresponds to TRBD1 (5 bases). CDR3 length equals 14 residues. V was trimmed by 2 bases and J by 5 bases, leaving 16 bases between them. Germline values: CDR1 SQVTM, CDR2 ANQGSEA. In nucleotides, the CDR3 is TGCAGCGTTGAAAGAGTAGGGCAGGGAAACGAGCAGTACTTC. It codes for CSVERVGQGNEQYF.

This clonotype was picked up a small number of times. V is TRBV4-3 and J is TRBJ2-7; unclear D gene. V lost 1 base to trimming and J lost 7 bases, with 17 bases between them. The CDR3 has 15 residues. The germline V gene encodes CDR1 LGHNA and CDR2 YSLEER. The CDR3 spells CASSQANRPIGEQYF. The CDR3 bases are TGCGCCAGCAGCCAAGCAAACCGGCCGATTGGGGAGCAGTACTTC.

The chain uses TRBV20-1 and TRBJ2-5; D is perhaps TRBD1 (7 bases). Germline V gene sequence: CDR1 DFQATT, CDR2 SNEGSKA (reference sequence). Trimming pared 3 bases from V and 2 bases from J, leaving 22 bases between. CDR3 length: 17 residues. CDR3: CSASWQGVGSGQETQYF. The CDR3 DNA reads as TGCAGTGCTAGTTGGCAGGGGGTAGGTAGCGGACAAGAGACCCAGTACTTC.

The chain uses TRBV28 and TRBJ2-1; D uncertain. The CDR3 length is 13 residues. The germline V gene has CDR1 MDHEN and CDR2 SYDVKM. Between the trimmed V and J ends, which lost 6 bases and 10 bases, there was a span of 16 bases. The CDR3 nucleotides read TGTGCCAGCAGACCCCTAAACTCCCCCGAGCAGTTCTTC. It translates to CASRPLNSPEQFF. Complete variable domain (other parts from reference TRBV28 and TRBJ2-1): DVKVTQSSRYLVKRTGEKVFLECVQDMDHENMFWYRQDPGLGLRLIYFSYDVKMKEKGDIPEGYSVSREKKERFSLILESASTNQTSMYLCASRPLNSPEQFFGPGTRLTVL.

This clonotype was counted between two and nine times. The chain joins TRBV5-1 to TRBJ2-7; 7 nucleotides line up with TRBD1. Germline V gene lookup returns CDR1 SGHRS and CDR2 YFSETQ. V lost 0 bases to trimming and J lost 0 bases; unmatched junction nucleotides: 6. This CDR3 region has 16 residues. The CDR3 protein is CASSLARDSYSYEQYF. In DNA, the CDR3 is TGCGCCAGCAGCTTGGCTCGGGACAGCTACTCCTACGAGCAGTACTTC.

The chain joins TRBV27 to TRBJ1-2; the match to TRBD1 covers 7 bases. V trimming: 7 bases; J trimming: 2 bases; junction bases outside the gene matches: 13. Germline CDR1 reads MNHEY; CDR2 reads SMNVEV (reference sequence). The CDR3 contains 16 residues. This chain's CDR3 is CASKLTGTAGNYGYTF. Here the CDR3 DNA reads TGTGCCAGCAAATTAACCGGGACAGCCGGAAACTATGGCTACACCTTC.

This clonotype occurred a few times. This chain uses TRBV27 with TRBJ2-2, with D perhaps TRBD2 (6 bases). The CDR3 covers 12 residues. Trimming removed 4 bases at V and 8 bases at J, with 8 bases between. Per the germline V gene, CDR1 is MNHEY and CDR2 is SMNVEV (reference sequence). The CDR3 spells CASSWGGGELFF. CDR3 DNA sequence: TGTGCCAGCAGTTGGGGAGGAGGGGAGCTGTTTTTT.

CDR3 sequence (DNA): TGTGCCAGCAGCCAAGGTAGACCCAGGGAGGGCTACACCTTC. This encodes CASSQGRPREGYTF. The chain has TRBV4-2 and TRBJ1-2; possible D gene TRBD1, 5 bases. V lost 1 base and J lost 8, with 14 bases in between. CDR1 and CDR2 (germline): LGHNA, YNFKEQ. The CDR3 runs to 14 residues.

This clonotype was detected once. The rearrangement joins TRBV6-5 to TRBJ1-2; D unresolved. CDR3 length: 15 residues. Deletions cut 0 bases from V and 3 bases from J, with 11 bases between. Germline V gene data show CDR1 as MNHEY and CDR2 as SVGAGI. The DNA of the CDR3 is TGTGCCAGCAGTTACTCGCGGGGTTGGGACTATGGCTACACCTTC. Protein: CASSYSRGWDYGYTF.

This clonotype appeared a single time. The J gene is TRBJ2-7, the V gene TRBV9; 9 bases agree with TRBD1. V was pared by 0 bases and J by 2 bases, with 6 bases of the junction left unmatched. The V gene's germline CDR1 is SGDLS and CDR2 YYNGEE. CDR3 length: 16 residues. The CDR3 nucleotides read TGTGCCAGCAGCGTAGGTTGGGACAGGGCACCCTACGAGCAGTACTTC. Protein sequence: CASSVGWDRAPYEQYF.

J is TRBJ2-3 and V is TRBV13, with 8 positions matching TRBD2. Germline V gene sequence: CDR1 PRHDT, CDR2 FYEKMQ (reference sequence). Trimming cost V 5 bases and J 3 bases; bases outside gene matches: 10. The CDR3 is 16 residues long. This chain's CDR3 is CASSLRLARLTDTQYF. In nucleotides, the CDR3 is TGTGCCAGCAGCCTGAGACTAGCGAGATTGACAGATACGCAGTATTTT.

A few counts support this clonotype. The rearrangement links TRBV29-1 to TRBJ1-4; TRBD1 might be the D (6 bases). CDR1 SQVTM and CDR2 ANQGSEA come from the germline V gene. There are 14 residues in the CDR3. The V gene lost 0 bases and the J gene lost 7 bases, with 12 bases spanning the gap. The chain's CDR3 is CSVEDGGASEKLFF. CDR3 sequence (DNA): TGCAGCGTTGAAGATGGGGGGGCTAGTGAAAAACTGTTTTTT.

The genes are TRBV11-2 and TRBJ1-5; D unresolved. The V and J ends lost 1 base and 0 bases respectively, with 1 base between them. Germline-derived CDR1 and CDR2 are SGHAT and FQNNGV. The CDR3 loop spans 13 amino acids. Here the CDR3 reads CASSLVSNQPQHF. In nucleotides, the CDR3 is TGTGCCAGCAGCTTAGTTAGCAATCAGCCCCAGCATTTT.

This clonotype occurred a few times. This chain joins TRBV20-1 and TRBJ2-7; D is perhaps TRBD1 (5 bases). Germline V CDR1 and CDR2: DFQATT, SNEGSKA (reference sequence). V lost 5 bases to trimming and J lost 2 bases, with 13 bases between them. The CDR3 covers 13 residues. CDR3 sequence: CSASLTVTYEQYF. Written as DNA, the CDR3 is TGCAGTGCTTCCCTGACAGTTACCTACGAGCAGTACTTC.

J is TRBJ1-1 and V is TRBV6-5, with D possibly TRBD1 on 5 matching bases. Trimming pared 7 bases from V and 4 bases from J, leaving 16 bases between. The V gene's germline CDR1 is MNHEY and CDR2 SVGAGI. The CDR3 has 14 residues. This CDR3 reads CASTQGDRFTEAFF. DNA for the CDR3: TGTGCCAGCACCCAAGGGGACCGGTTCACTGAAGCTTTCTTT.

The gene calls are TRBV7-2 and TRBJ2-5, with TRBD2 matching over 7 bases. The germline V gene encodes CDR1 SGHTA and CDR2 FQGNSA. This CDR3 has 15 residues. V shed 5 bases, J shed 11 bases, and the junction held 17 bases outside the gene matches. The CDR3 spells CASSPAGGSYNEQYF. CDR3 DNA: TGTGCCAGCAGCCCTGCCGGGGGGTCCTACAATGAGCAGTACTTC.

CDR3 loop: CASSLGGSPHNEQFF. The CDR3 DNA reads as TGTGCCAGCAGCTTAGGAGGGAGTCCCCACAATGAGCAGTTCTTC. The chain recombines TRBV7-2 with TRBJ2-1, with a weak D call TRBD2 (5 bases). Germline-derived CDR1 and CDR2 are SGHTA and FQGNSA. The V end lost 1 base, the J end lost 5 bases, and 12 bases lay between the germline ends. The CDR3 extends over 15 amino acids.

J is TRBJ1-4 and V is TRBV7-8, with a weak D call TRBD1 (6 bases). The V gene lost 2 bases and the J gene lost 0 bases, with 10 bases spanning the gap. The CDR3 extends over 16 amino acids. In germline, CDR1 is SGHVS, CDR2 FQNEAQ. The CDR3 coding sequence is TGTGCCAGCAGCTTACGGGGGGCGGCAACTAATGAAAAACTGTTTTTT. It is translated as CASSLRGAATNEKLFF.

CDR3 sequence reads: CASSWTREQFF. CDR3 DNA sequence: TGTGCCAGCAGTTGGACACGAGAGCAGTTCTTC. This chain links TRBV12-3 or TRBV12-4 with TRBJ2-1, with a weak D call TRBD1 (5 bases). V lost 4 bases and J lost 10, with 8 bases in between. The CDR3 extends over 11 amino acids.